The 32 T cell receptor beta chains below come from one sample, sequenced in a study of vaccination effects on CD4 cells after COVID-19. Assay: immunoSEQ multiplex PCR; the TCRdb copy retains only in-frame clones and omits some. The sample includes about 57,000 clones, around four fifths of them seen just once. At the end of roughly ten days of culture, CD4+ T cells were isolated. BNT162b2 vaccine or mRNA-1273 vaccine was given to participants in two doses. For these TCRs, the target antigens are not known. The sample consisted of CD4+ T cells from PBMCs cultured without peptide, taken after COVID-19 vaccination. These receptors were collected from a human donor who received a COVID-19 vaccine.

The CDR3 loop is CASSFSGGVETQYF. CDR3 nucleotide sequence: TGTGCCAGCAGCTTCTCAGGGGGGGTAGAGACCCAGTACTTC. The chain is built from TRBV7-2 and TRBJ2-5; the D call may be TRBD1 or TRBD2 (7 bases each). V shed 3 bases and J shed 4 bases, with 12 bases lying between them. CDR3 length: 14 amino acids. The germline gives CDR1 SGHTA, CDR2 FQGNSA.

The rearrangement uses TRBV29-1 and TRBJ1-2, with D maybe TRBD1 (6 bases). V was clipped by 4 bases and J by 8 bases, with 11 bases between them. There are 11 residues in the CDR3. Germline values: CDR1 SQVTM, CDR2 ANQGSEA. The DNA for the CDR3 is TGCAGCGTTGGGGGGGCACGAGGCTACACCTTC. This encodes CSVGGARGYTF.

The chain joins TRBV6-5 to TRBJ1-4, with D perhaps matching TRBD1 (6 bases). There are 13 residues in the CDR3. Looked up from germline, CDR1 is MNHEY and CDR2 is SVGAGI. Trimming took 6 bases from V and 8 from J, leaving 13 bases between them. The CDR3, as DNA: TGTGCCAGCAGGCCACAGGGAGAAGAAAAACTGTTTTTT. Protein product: CASRPQGEEKLFF.

Only a few counts were recorded for this clone. The chain employs TRBV2 and TRBJ1-5; 8 nucleotides agree with TRBD1. This CDR3 contains 14 residues. V was pared by 4 bases and J by 5 bases, with 4 bases of the junction left unmatched. The germline gives CDR1 SNHLY, CDR2 FYNNEI. As DNA, the CDR3 is TGTGCCAGCAGTGTGGGACAGGAGGATCAGCCCCAGCATTTT. It is translated as CASSVGQEDQPQHF.

This clone was detected only once. The chain couples TRBV28 to TRBJ1-1; TRBD1 aligns across 7 bases. CDR1 is MDHEN, CDR2 SYDVKM, per germline. The junction had 9 bases not matched to a gene; V was cut back by 4 bases and J by 10 bases. The CDR3 has 13 residues. CDR3 region: CASSWEQGRGAFF. Written as DNA, the CDR3 is TGTGCCAGCAGTTGGGAACAGGGGCGGGGAGCTTTCTTT.

The V gene is TRBV28, the J gene TRBJ2-7; 8 bases line up with TRBD1. Germline lookup yields CDR1 MDHEN and CDR2 SYDVKM. CDR3 length equals 16 residues. V gave up 2 bases and J gave up 4 bases; unmatched junction bases: 10. CDR3 loop: CASSLQSGTGLYEQYF. The CDR3 nucleotides read TGTGCCAGCAGTTTACAGTCCGGGACAGGACTTTACGAGCAGTACTTC.

The V gene is TRBV11-2, the J gene TRBJ2-7; 7 nucleotides agree with TRBD1. CDR1 is SGHAT, CDR2 FQNNGV, per germline. This CDR3 has 14 amino acids. The V and J ends lost 2 bases and 3 bases, in that order; junction bases with no gene match: 4. The CDR3 bases are TGTGCCAGCAGCTTATCAGGGGGAGTCTACGAGCAGTACTTC. Translating it yields CASSLSGGVYEQYF.

This chain joins TRBV6-5 and TRBJ2-1; no firm D call. The CDR3 sequence is 15 residues long. The V end lost 6 bases, the J end lost 4 bases, and 16 bases lay between the germline ends. CDR1 is MNHEY and CDR2 is SVGAGI in the germline V gene. As DNA, the CDR3 is TGTGCCAGCAGCCCGACCTCACCCGTTTACAATGAGCAGTTCTTC. Translation: CASSPTSPVYNEQFF.

The chain carries TRBV14 and TRBJ2-3, with D unresolved. Trimming left V 8 bases short and J 4 bases short, with 13 bases between. Germline V CDR1 and CDR2: SGHDN, FVKESK. The CDR3 sequence is 13 residues long. In nucleotides, the CDR3 is TGTGCCAGCGACCGCCTCAATTCAGATACGCAGTATTTT. Its translation is CASDRLNSDTQYF.

The V call is TRBV25-1, the J call TRBJ2-7; 8 nucleotides align to TRBD1. The CDR3 has 13 residues. CDR1 and CDR2 (germline): MGHDK, SYGVNS. The V gene end was trimmed by 7 bases and the J gene end by 3 bases; junction bases not matched to a gene: 5. The CDR3 protein is CASMGQALYEQYF. The CDR3 DNA reads as TGTGCCAGCATGGGACAGGCTCTCTACGAGCAGTACTTC.

V is TRBV14 and J is TRBJ1-3; D not certain. V was pared by 8 bases and J by 0 bases, with 5 bases between. The CDR3 loop spans 12 amino acids. CDR1 SGHDN and CDR2 FVKESK come from the germline V gene. The CDR3 spells CASGRSGNTIYF. Written as DNA, the CDR3 is TGTGCCAGCGGTCGCTCTGGAAACACCATATATTTT.

This sequence joins TRBV6-2 or TRBV6-3 and TRBJ2-7; 9 nucleotides match TRBD1. The CDR3 is 15 residues long. Trimming at V came to 4 bases and at J to 0 bases, leaving 4 bases not matched to a gene. Germline V gene sequence: CDR1 MNHEY, CDR2 SVGEGT. CDR3 DNA sequence: TGTGCCAGCAGTTCACCGGACAGGGGCTCCTACGAGCAGTACTTC. It translates to CASSSPDRGSYEQYF.

This chain links TRBV3-1 (or the pseudogene TRBV3-2) with TRBJ1-5, with D hard to call. This CDR3 has 15 amino acids. Trimming shortened V by 0 bases and J by 12 bases, and 18 bases separated the two germline ends. CDR1 LGHDT and CDR2 YNNKEL come from the germline V gene (reference sequence). In DNA, the CDR3 is TGTGCCAGCAGCCAAGATTTGTCGGAACCTCGGGACCAGCATTTT. It is translated as CASSQDLSEPRDQHF.

V gene TRBV18 combines with J gene TRBJ2-2; possible D gene TRBD2, 5 bases. In germline, CDR1 is KGHSH, CDR2 LQKENI. The CDR3 consists of 13 residues. The V end lost 2 bases, the J end lost 4 bases, and 5 bases lay between the germline ends. The CDR3 is CASSPGLTGELFF. In nucleotides, the CDR3 is TGTGCCAGCTCACCAGGACTCACCGGGGAGCTGTTTTTT.

This clone was seen a single time. This chain joins TRBV28 and TRBJ1-6, with D uncertain. Germline CDR1 is MDHEN and CDR2 is SYDVKM. CDR3 length equals 13 residues. The V and J ends lost 11 bases and 1 base respectively, with 9 bases between them. Here the CDR3 reads CAGKGSYNSPLHF. DNA for the CDR3: TGTGCCGGCAAGGGTTCCTATAATTCACCCCTCCACTTT.

The chain employs TRBV14 and TRBJ2-1; 12 positions match TRBD2. The V gene's germline CDR1 is SGHDN and CDR2 FVKESK. The CDR3 runs 16 residues. The V and J ends lost 4 bases and 2 bases, in that order; junction bases with no gene match: 3. CDR3 sequence (DNA): TGTGCCAGCAGCCCGACTAGCGGGAGCCCCTACAATGAGCAGTTCTTC. It codes for CASSPTSGSPYNEQFF.

The V and J genes are TRBV15 and TRBJ2-3; D possibly corresponds to TRBD2 (7 bases). The CDR3 is 14 amino acids. Deletions cut 1 base from V and 4 bases from J, with 9 bases between. Per the germline V gene, CDR1 is LNHNV and CDR2 is YYDKDF (reference sequence). The DNA for the CDR3 is TGTGCCACCAGCAGAGCGGGGGGCGCAGATACGCAGTATTTT. Amino acids: CATSRAGGADTQYF.

This clone was counted only a few times. The genes are TRBV10-3 and TRBJ1-1; 7 nucleotides line up with TRBD1. Germline CDR1 and CDR2: ENHRY and SYGVKD. V trimming: 6 bases; J trimming: 0 bases; junction bases outside the gene matches: 7. CDR3 size: 15 residues. DNA for the CDR3: TGTGCCATCAGAGAGGGACAGTCCATGAACACTGAAGCTTTCTTT. Translating gives CAIREGQSMNTEAFF.

This clone was counted a few times. This chain connects TRBV2 to TRBJ1-5; unclear D gene. The CDR3 extends over 15 amino acids. Germline CDR1 SNHLY, CDR2 FYNNEI. With 8 bases removed from V and 6 bases from J, the gap between germline ends came to 20 bases. CDR3 region: CASREGTVVRQPQHF. DNA of the CDR3: TGTGCCAGCCGGGAGGGCACAGTAGTACGTCAGCCCCAGCATTTT.

This sequence joins TRBV3-1 (or the pseudogene TRBV3-2) and TRBJ2-5; no firm D call. V shed 3 bases and J shed 1 base, with 3 bases lying between them. The germline V gene has CDR1 LGHDT and CDR2 YNNKEL (reference sequence). The CDR3 spans 12 residues. The CDR3 sequence is CASSQVQETQYF. The CDR3 region has the DNA TGTGCCAGCAGCCAGGTCCAAGAGACCCAGTACTTC.

The J gene is TRBJ2-3, the V gene TRBV3-1 (or the pseudogene TRBV3-2); 8 bases match TRBD2. The CDR3 has 14 amino acids. CDR1 is LGHDT and CDR2 is YNNKEL in the germline V gene (reference sequence). J gave up 1 base and V 3 bases, and 0 bases lay outside the gene matches. The CDR3 region is CASSQREGTDTQYF. The DNA of the CDR3 is TGTGCCAGCAGCCAGCGGGAGGGCACAGATACGCAGTATTTT.

This sequence joins TRBV5-1 and TRBJ2-5; the D is unclear. The germline V and J ends were trimmed by 0 bases and 2 bases, with 11 bases remaining between them. The CDR3 is 15 amino acids. Germline CDR1 SGHRS, CDR2 YFSETQ. CDR3 residues: CASSLAQAAQETQYF. For the CDR3, the DNA is TGCGCCAGCAGCTTGGCTCAGGCGGCACAAGAGACCCAGTACTTC.

CDR3 amino acids: CSVGGRGHGYTF. In DNA form, the CDR3 reads TGCAGCGTTGGCGGGAGGGGACATGGCTACACCTTC. The chain joins TRBV29-1 to TRBJ1-2, with TRBD1 as a possible D gene (5 bases). This CDR3 contains 12 residues. CDR1 and CDR2 from the germline V gene are SQVTM and ANQGSEA. V was clipped by 4 bases and J by 6 bases, with 12 bases between them.

The chain is built from TRBV6-6 and TRBJ1-3, with D uncertain. Between the trimmed V and J ends, which lost 2 bases and 9 bases, there was a span of 17 bases. Per germline, CDR1 MNHNY and CDR2 SVGAGI (reference sequence). The CDR3 is made up of 15 amino acids. CDR3 DNA sequence: TGTGCCAGCAGTTACGAGGCAGACGTCGTTCGCACCATATATTTT. Translation gives CASSYEADVVRTIYF.

This chain joins TRBV6-2 or TRBV6-3 and TRBJ1-2, with 8 bases lining up with TRBD1. CDR3 length equals 15 residues. Trimming cost V 6 bases and J 4 bases; bases outside gene matches: 10. The V gene's germline CDR1 is MNHEY and CDR2 SVGEGT. Written as DNA, the CDR3 is TGTGCCAGCAGACCTGGACAGGGATGGGGCTATGGCTACACCTTC. Translated: CASRPGQGWGYGYTF.

The V gene is TRBV5-1, the J gene TRBJ1-1; D is possibly TRBD1 (6 bases). Trimming removed 4 bases at V and 5 bases at J, with 15 bases between. The CDR3 loop spans 14 amino acids. Germline values: CDR1 SGHRS, CDR2 YFSETQ. CDR3 sequence (DNA): TGCGCCAGCAGCCGGGTGGGGGGGCGTACTGAAGCTTTCTTT. Residues: CASSRVGGRTEAFF.

The genes are TRBV12-3 or TRBV12-4 and TRBJ2-7, with a tentative D call TRBD2 (6 bases). CDR3 length: 12 amino acids. Trimming cost V 5 bases and J 6 bases, with 11 bases left between them. The chain's CDR3 is CASSVGTPEQYF. In DNA, the CDR3 is TGTGCCAGCAGTGTGGGGACTCCCGAGCAGTACTTC.

The genes are TRBV29-1 and TRBJ2-7; TRBD2 matches 7 bases. CDR1 SQVTM and CDR2 ANQGSEA come from the germline V gene. The CDR3 loop spans 13 amino acids. The J segment lost 4 bases and the V segment lost 6 bases, leaving 9 bases of the junction unmatched. DNA of the CDR3: TGCAGCGTCTTAGGAGCGGGAACTTACGAGCAGTACTTC. It translates to CSVLGAGTYEQYF.

The V gene is TRBV30, the J gene TRBJ2-1; the match to TRBD2 covers 7 bases. Losses at the gene ends were 5 bases for V and 1 base for J; bases not matched to a gene: 11. Germline V gives CDR1 GTSNPN, CDR2 SVGIG (reference sequence). CDR3 length equals 16 residues. CDR3 nucleotides: TGTGCCTGGGTTTCGGGGGGAGCCGGGTCCTACAATGAGCAGTTCTTC. This codes for CAWVSGGAGSYNEQFF.

The J gene is TRBJ1-1, the V gene TRBV9, with D possibly being TRBD1 (5 bases). The CDR3 extends over 14 amino acids. Germline lookup yields CDR1 SGDLS and CDR2 YYNGEE. Deletions cut 6 bases from V and 1 base from J, with 13 bases between. This CDR3 reads CASTLGGENTEAFF. The CDR3 nucleotides read TGTGCCAGCACCCTGGGGGGGGAGAACACTGAAGCTTTCTTT. Full variable domain (missing parts from reference TRBV9 and TRBJ1-1): DSGVTQTPKHLITATGQRVTLRCSPRSGDLSVYWYQQSLDQGLQFLIQYYNGEERAKGNILERFSAQQFPDLHSELNLSSLELGDSALYFCASTLGGENTEAFFGQGTRLTVV.

The V gene is TRBV9, the J gene TRBJ1-1; 11 positions agree with TRBD1. The germline CDR1 and CDR2 sequences are SGDLS and YYNGEE. This CDR3 has 15 residues. Losses at the gene ends were 0 bases for V and 7 bases for J; bases not matched to a gene: 5. The CDR3 DNA sequence: TGTGCCAGCAGCGTAGAAGGACAGGGGGCCCGTGAAGCTTTCTTT. This codes for CASSVEGQGAREAFF.

The chain joins TRBV2 to TRBJ1-1, with 9 bases aligning to TRBD1. Germline V gives CDR1 SNHLY, CDR2 FYNNEI. V shed 6 bases and J 2 bases; nucleotides not matched to a gene: 4. The CDR3 is 14 residues long. CDR3: CASRGTGKNTEAFF. DNA of the CDR3: TGTGCCAGCAGAGGGACAGGGAAAAACACTGAAGCTTTCTTT.